This TCR beta chain was captured in a study of radiotherapy plus CTLA-4 blockade in lung cancer. Across the study: Objective responses were observed in about 17% of patients, and disease control was achieved by just over 30%.

Participants had chemo-refractory metastatic non-small-cell lung cancer and were treated with focal radiation plus ipilimumab CTLA-4 blockade. The assay was immunoSEQ multiplex PCR, and TCRdb's table has in-frame clones only and misses some. The data contain some 50,000 clones, approximately 80% of them singletons. Overall study results and limits: Tumor-origin TCR clones grew in blood after radiotherapy plus ipilimumab.

A word on this clone: Its specificity is not known.

The CDR3 runs to 14 residues. Germline V lookup: CDR1 SGHTA, CDR2 FQGNSA. V was cut by 1 base and J by 8 bases, with 14 bases left in between. The sequence came from a human donor with non-small cell lung cancer who had a partial response to radiotherapy plus ipilimumab. Sequencing used peripheral blood, obtained from a patient treated with radiotherapy plus ipilimumab. The gene calls are TRBV7-2 and TRBJ1-2; possibly TRBD1 for D (6 bases). CDR3 coding DNA: TGTGCCAGCAGCTTAGTACAGGGCTTGCGCGGCTACACCTTC. It codes for CASSLVQGLRGYTF.